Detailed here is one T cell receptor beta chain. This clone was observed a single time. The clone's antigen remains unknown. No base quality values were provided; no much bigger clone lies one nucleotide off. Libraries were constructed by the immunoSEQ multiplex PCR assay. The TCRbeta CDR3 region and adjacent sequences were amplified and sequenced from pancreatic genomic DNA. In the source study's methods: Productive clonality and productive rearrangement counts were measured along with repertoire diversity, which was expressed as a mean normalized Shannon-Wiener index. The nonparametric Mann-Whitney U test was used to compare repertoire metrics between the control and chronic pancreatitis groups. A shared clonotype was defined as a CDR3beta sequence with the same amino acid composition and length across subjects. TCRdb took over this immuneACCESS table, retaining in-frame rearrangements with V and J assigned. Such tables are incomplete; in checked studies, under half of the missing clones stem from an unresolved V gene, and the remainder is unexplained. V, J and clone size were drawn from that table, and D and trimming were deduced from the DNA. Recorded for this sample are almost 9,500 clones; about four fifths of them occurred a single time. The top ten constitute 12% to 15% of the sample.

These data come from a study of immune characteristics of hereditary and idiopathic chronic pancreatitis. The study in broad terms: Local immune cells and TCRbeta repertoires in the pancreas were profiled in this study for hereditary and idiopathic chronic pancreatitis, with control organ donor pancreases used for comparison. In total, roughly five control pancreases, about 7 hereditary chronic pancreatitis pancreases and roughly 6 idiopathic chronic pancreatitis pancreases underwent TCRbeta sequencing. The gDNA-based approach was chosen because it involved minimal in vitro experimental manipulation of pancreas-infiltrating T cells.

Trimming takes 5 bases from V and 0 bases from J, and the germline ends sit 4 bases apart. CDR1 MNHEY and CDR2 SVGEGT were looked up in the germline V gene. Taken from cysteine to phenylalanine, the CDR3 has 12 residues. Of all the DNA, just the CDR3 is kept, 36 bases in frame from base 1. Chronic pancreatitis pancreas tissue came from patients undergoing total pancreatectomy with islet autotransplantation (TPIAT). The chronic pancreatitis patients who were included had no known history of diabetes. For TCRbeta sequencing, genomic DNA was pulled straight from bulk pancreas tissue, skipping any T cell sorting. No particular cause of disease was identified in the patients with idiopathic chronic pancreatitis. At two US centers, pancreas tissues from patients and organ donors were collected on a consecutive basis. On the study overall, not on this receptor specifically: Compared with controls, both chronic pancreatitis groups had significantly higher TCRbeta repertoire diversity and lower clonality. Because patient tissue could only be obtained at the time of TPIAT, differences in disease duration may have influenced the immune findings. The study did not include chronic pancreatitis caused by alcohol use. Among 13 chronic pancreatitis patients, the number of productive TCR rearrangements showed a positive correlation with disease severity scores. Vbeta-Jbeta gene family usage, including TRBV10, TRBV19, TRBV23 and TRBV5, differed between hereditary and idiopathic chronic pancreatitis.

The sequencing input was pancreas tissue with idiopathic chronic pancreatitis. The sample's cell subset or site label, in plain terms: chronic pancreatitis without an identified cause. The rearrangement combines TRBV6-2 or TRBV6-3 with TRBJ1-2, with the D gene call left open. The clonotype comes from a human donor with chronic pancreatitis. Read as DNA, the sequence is TGTGCCAGCAGTATAGCTAACTATGGCTACACCTTC. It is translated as CASSIANYGYTF.